This T cell receptor beta chain was profiled in a study of cytotoxic CD8 clonotypes in ibrutinib-treated CLL. Study-wide context: On average, each sample had hundreds of thousands of productive templates and 94,082 productive rearrangements. Study-level points and caveats: Public clonotypes, found uncommonly, either contracted or stayed stable on treatment.

The V gene lost 7 bases and the J gene lost 4 bases, with 17 bases spanning the gap. This CDR3 has 15 amino acids. Germline CDR1 reads SNHLY; CDR2 reads FYNNEI. In the case of this clone: Its antigen is not known.

Data came from immunoSEQ multiplex PCR; TCRdb stores just in-frame clones and leaves some out. The data show fewer than 300,000 clones, roughly three quarters seen once. The gene calls are TRBV2 and TRBJ2-1; D might be TRBD1 (5 bases). This clonotype was sampled from a human donor with chronic lymphocytic leukemia. Here the sequenced sample was PBMCs, taken at disease progression, from a patient treated with ibrutinib. The CDR3 nucleotides are TGTGCCAGCACGACAGACTCTCAAGATTACAATGAGCAGTTCTTC. Translation gives CASTTDSQDYNEQFF.